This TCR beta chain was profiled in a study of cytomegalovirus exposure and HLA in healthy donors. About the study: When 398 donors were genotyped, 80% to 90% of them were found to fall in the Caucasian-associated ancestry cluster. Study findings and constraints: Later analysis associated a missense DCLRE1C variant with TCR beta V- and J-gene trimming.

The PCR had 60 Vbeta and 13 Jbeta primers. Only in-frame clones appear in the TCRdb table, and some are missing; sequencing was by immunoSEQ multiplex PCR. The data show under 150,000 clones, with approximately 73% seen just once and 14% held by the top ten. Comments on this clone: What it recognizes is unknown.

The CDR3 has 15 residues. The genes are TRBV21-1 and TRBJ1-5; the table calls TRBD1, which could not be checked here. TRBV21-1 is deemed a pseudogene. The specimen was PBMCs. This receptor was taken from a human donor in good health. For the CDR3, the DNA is TGTGCCAGCAGCAAAGTTTGGCAGGATAATCAGCCCCAGCATTTT. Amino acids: CASSKVWQDNQPQHF.